This is a list of T cell receptor beta chains from one sample in a study of cytomegalovirus exposure and HLA in healthy donors. Method: immunoSEQ multiplex PCR; TCRdb's copy keeps in-frame clones and lacks some. The sample includes 42,000 or so clones, roughly half seen only once; the top ten take 9% to 14%. The sample was PBMCs. These receptors came from a human donor in good health. The CDR3 runs from the conserved cysteine through the conserved F or W. The listing skips clone size in some rows; elsewhere it reads once, few, many or a size class.

CDR3 length: 17
V gene: TRBV4-3
clone size: once
CDR3 protein: CASSQDNKGDPYNEQFF

CDR3 length: 15
V gene: TRBV10-2
clone size: NA
CDR3 protein: CASSPGTSNTGELFF

CDR3 length: 17
V gene: TRBV5-4
clone size: NA
CDR3 protein: CASSLVPRGGVYNEQFF

CDR3 length: 14
V gene: TRBV7-2
clone size: few
CDR3 protein: CASRRTGAGYGYTF

CDR3 length: 15
V gene: TRBV11-2
clone size: NA
CDR3 protein: CASSLDRGGTDTQYF

CDR3 length: 18
V gene: TRBV11-2
clone size: NA
CDR3 protein: CASSLGLPSGTSSYEQYF

CDR3 length: 13
V gene: TRBV30
clone size: NA
CDR3 protein: CAWRPQGYYGYTF

CDR3 length: 15
V gene: TRBV11-2
clone size: few
CDR3 protein: CASSFTAGGTGELFF

CDR3 length: 15
V gene: TRBV19
clone size: NA
CDR3 protein: CASSIVKQSNQPQHF

CDR3 length: 15
V gene: TRBV6-1
clone size: medium-sized
CDR3 protein: CASSVLAGGNNEQFF

CDR3 length: 14
V gene: TRBV5-6
clone size: NA
CDR3 protein: CASSLGQLRVEQYF

CDR3 length: 16
V gene: TRBV4-2
clone size: few
CDR3 protein: CASSQAVQGGNQPQHF

CDR3 length: 15
V gene: TRBV13
clone size: NA
CDR3 protein: CASSLLHSGDNEQFF

CDR3 length: 17
V gene: TRBV5-4
clone size: NA
CDR3 protein: CASSFRQGGTGNTEAFF

CDR3 length: 16
V gene: TRBV18
clone size: NA
CDR3 protein: CASSREGGPSSYEQYF

CDR3 length: 15
V gene: TRBV5-5
clone size: NA
CDR3 protein: CASSSLTGTGNTIYF

CDR3 length: 17
V gene: TRBV11-2
clone size: few
CDR3 protein: CASSLGQGGGSGNTIYF

CDR3 length: 10
V gene: TRBV7-8
clone size: NA
CDR3 protein: CASGLYEQYF

CDR3 length: 15
V gene: TRBV6-4
clone size: large
CDR3 protein: CASSGSAGGTDTQYF

CDR3 length: 13
V gene: TRBV4-2
clone size: few
CDR3 protein: CASSLGTNTEAFF

CDR3 length: 15
V gene: TRBV10-3
clone size: few
CDR3 protein: CAISPQLATNEKLFF

CDR3 length: 13
V gene: TRBV18
clone size: few
CDR3 protein: CASSPTGQYGYTF

CDR3 length: 14
V gene: TRBV27
clone size: NA
CDR3 protein: CASSRGGRTDTQYF

CDR3 length: 16
V gene: TRBV7-9
clone size: NA
CDR3 protein: CASSFGGEPSTDTQYF

CDR3 length: 17
V gene: TRBV5-1
clone size: NA
CDR3 protein: CASSLSGTGASNTEAFF

CDR3 length: 17
V gene: TRBV19
clone size: few
CDR3 protein: CASTERGGGNGANVLTF

CDR3 length: 14
V gene: TRBV6-6
clone size: few
CDR3 protein: CASSPPQGYQPQHF

CDR3 length: 17
V gene: TRBV7-2
clone size: once
CDR3 protein: CASSPGSPLSGANVLTF